These 14 T cell receptor beta chains came from one sample sequenced in a study of shared clonotypes between healthy human individuals. Generated by immunoSEQ multiplex PCR, the TCRdb table keeps only in-frame clones and is missing some. The sample contains about 460,000 clones, 75% to 80% of which appear only once. What was sequenced was PBMCs. The receptors come from a middle-aged woman in good health. Some clones in this sample may be carry-over from other donors' samples.

In its sample, this clone was seen many times. This sample also contains other DNA sequences that code for the same CDR3. The chain carries TRBV19 and TRBJ2-1; possible D gene TRBD2, 6 bases. Germline CDR1 is LNHDA and CDR2 is SQIVND (reference sequence). The ends were cut back, 10 bases at V and 4 bases at J, with 20 bases in the middle. The CDR3 runs to 15 residues. CDR3 bases: TGTGCCACCCAAATAACCGGGGGAGCGTACAATGAGCAGTTCTTC. Protein sequence: CATQITGGAYNEQFF.

V usage is TRBV4-1 and J usage is TRBJ2-7; D ambiguous. The germline V gene has CDR1 MGHRA and CDR2 YSYEKL. Trimming removed 0 bases from V and 3 bases from J, with 15 bases in between. This CDR3 has 16 residues. As DNA, the CDR3 is TGCGCCAGCAGCCAAGATGAGACCCAGCCATTCTACGAGCAGTACTTC. It encodes CASSQDETQPFYEQYF.

This clone was detected many times. V and J are TRBV27 and TRBJ2-1; D not certain. CDR1 and CDR2 (germline): MNHEY, SMNVEV (reference sequence). Trimming stripped 3 bases from V and 5 bases from J, with 11 bases between. The CDR3 runs 14 residues. The CDR3 sequence is CASSFGNRNNEQFF. The DNA for the CDR3 is TGTGCCAGCAGTTTTGGAAACCGAAACAATGAGCAGTTCTTC.

V gene TRBV18 combines with J gene TRBJ1-1; no definite D call. CDR1 and CDR2 from the germline V gene are KGHSH and LQKENI. The CDR3 has 13 residues. Trimming took 3 bases from V and 4 from J, leaving 9 bases between them. CDR3 in amino acids: CASSPGPSTEAFF. CDR3 DNA sequence: TGTGCCAGCTCACCCGGCCCGTCCACTGAAGCTTTCTTT.

This clone showed up just a few times. The V gene is TRBV7-9, the J gene TRBJ2-5; D is ambiguous. With 9 bases removed from V and 5 bases from J, the gap between germline ends came to 10 bases. The germline V gene has CDR1 SEHNR and CDR2 FQNEAQ (reference sequence). This CDR3 is built from 11 residues. The CDR3, as DNA: TGTGCCAGTCAAGCTCGGGAGACCCAGTACTTC. Encoded protein: CASQARETQYF.

This chain links TRBV5-1 with TRBJ2-5; D gene unclear. Trimming shortened V by 0 bases and J by 2 bases, and 14 bases separated the two germline ends. The CDR3 runs to 16 residues. The V gene's germline CDR1 is SGHRS and CDR2 YFSETQ. CDR3 nucleotide sequence: TGCGCCAGCAGCTTGGCCTTGGCGGCAGGTCAAGAGACCCAGTACTTC. Protein: CASSLALAAGQETQYF.

The chain combines TRBV19 with TRBJ2-5; no clear D. Germline CDR1 LNHDA, CDR2 SQIVND (reference sequence). The CDR3 sequence is 14 residues long. Trimming removed 5 bases from V and 1 base from J, with 11 bases in between. The CDR3: CASSQVAVQETQYF. CDR3 nucleotides: TGTGCCAGTAGTCAGGTTGCAGTCCAAGAGACCCAGTACTTC.

This clone has ten or more counts. V and J are TRBV5-1 and TRBJ2-5; no clear D. There are 15 residues in the CDR3. Trimming shortened V by 0 bases and J by 11 bases, and 20 bases separated the two germline ends. Germline V gives CDR1 SGHRS, CDR2 YFSETQ. CDR3 in amino acids: CASSLEETRFREQYF. The CDR3 region has the DNA TGCGCCAGCAGCTTGGAGGAGACCCGGTTTAGAGAGCAGTACTTC.

The V call is TRBV7-9, the J call TRBJ2-7, with a weak D call TRBD2 (5 bases). The CDR3 extends over 16 amino acids. V lost 5 bases and J lost 0, with 17 bases in between. Germline-derived CDR1 and CDR2 are SEHNR and FQNEAQ (reference sequence). CDR3 amino acids: CASSPIGLLNSYEQYF. The DNA of the CDR3 is TGTGCCAGCAGCCCCATTGGACTCCTTAACTCCTACGAGCAGTACTTC. Full variable domain (outside the CDR3, taken from reference TRBV7-9 and TRBJ2-7): DTGVSQNPRHKITKRGQNVTFRCDPISEHNRLYWYRQTLGQGPEFLTYFQNEAQLEKSRLLSDRFSAERPKGSFSTLEIQRTEQGDSAMYLCASSPIGLLNSYEQYFGPGTRLTVT.

This clone showed up many times. The chain joins TRBV11-2 to TRBJ2-1, with D possibly TRBD2 on 6 matching bases. Germline-derived CDR1 and CDR2 are SGHAT and FQNNGV. V was cut by 6 bases and J by 4 bases, with 13 bases left in between. The CDR3 runs 14 residues. The CDR3 loop reads CASRPGTPYNEQFF. CDR3 bases: TGTGCCAGCAGGCCCGGGACTCCTTACAATGAGCAGTTCTTC.

The V gene is TRBV29-1, the J gene TRBJ2-3; D unresolved. The V end was cut by 5 bases, the J end by 4 bases, with 16 bases between. Looked up from germline, CDR1 is SQVTM and CDR2 is ANQGSEA. The CDR3 spans 14 residues. In nucleotides, the CDR3 is TGCAGCGTTACCCTCTTCGTTGGGCCAGATACGCAGTATTTT. It codes for CSVTLFVGPDTQYF.

V and J are TRBV28 and TRBJ2-5, with D maybe TRBD2 (7 bases). Germline V gene lookup returns CDR1 MDHEN and CDR2 SYDVKM. This CDR3 has 13 amino acids. V was cut by 3 bases and J by 7 bases, with 12 bases left in between. The CDR3 sequence is CASSLGGRWTQYF. The CDR3 DNA reads TGTGCCAGCAGTTTGGGGGGGCGTTGGACCCAGTACTTC.

This chain uses TRBV28 with TRBJ2-3; TRBD2 agrees at 7 bases. The CDR3 covers 16 residues. The V gene end was trimmed by 3 bases and the J gene end by 0 bases; junction bases not matched to a gene: 6. The germline V gene encodes CDR1 MDHEN and CDR2 SYDVKM. This CDR3 is CASSFWGRVSTDTQYF. CDR3 DNA: TGTGCCAGCAGTTTTTGGGGGAGGGTTAGCACAGATACGCAGTATTTT.

V is TRBV2 and J is TRBJ2-1, with D tentatively TRBD2 (6 bases). Trimming pared 8 bases from V and 4 bases from J, leaving 18 bases between. This CDR3 has 15 amino acids. From germline, CDR1 is SNHLY and CDR2 FYNNEI. The CDR3: CASGHAGILYNEQFF. The CDR3 DNA sequence: TGTGCCAGCGGCCACGCGGGGATACTTTACAATGAGCAGTTCTTC.